This T cell receptor beta chain was documented in a study of regulatory T cells in long-lasting Graves disease. Study-level findings and limits: Small sample size may have lowered accuracy. No thyroid tissue was studied; the work used peripheral blood only.

This clonotype was seen at least ten times. Its antigen is currently unknown. Time point here: persistent/refractory GD, antithyroid drugs over 5 years with positive TRAb. Construction of the TCR library relied on RNA isolated from PBMCs. Per germline, CDR1 MDHEN and CDR2 SYDVKM. V dropped 4 bases and J dropped 2 bases, with 11 bases sitting between them. The CDR3 is 15 residues long. With iRepertoire HTBI primers and Arm-PCR of CDR3 regions, TCR beta libraries were built. Authors' methods: Across samples, around 60 TRBV and about 15 TRBJ segments were found. TCRdb redid the calling of the multiplex PCR reads with MiXCR, one entry per CDR3 protein. TCRdb's processing, not the authors', yielded these V and J calls. The repertoire holds 360,000 or so distinct CDR3 sequences, with roughly 25% as singletons.

The source was peripheral blood mononuclear cells (PBMCs), collected when the disease was refractory, from a patient treated with antithyroid drugs. This chain links TRBV28 with TRBJ1-4, with D perhaps matching TRBD1 (5 bases). This receptor was identified in a woman aged 40 to 50 with Graves disease. DNA for the CDR3: TGTGCCAGCAGTTATCCCCAGGGCACTAATGAAAAACTGTTTTTT. Amino acids: CASSYPQGTNEKLFF. The full variable domain, its missing parts supplied by reference TRBV28 and TRBJ1-4, is DVKVTQSSRYLVKRTGEKVFLECVQDMDHENMFWYRQDPGLGLRLIYFSYDVKMKEKGDIPEGYSVSREKKERFSLILESASTNQTSMYLCASSYPQGTNEKLFFGSGTQLSVL.